Here is one T cell receptor beta chain with its context. The entry originates in a study of blood T cell repertoires in COVID-19. Overall study context: COVID-19 samples from acute and convalescent phases originated in the United States, Italy and Spain. The cDNA or gDNA used as material had been derived from T cells, B-cell-depleted T cells, or PBMCs.

Trimming pared 4 bases from V and 2 bases from J, leaving 17 bases between. This CDR3 is 16 amino acids long. CDR1 and CDR2 from the germline V gene are SGHRS and YFSETQ. As originally analysed: Reference gene primer amplification in the assay estimated nucleated cell counts. TCRdb's table, derived via immunoSEQ multiplex PCR, lists solely in-frame clones and lacks some. For V, J and clone size, that table is used; D and trimming come from the DNA. Altogether under 200,000 clones are present, 80% to 90% being singletons, with the ten largest covering about 8.2%. The TCR sequence derives from a man aged 60 to 75 with acute or convalescent COVID-19. Input material: peripheral blood. The J gene is TRBJ2-3, the V gene TRBV5-1; unclear D gene. CDR3 DNA: TGCGCCAGCAGCCGTAATTCGGCCAGCGTCACAGATACGCAGTATTTT. Translated, it gives CASSRNSASVTDTQYF. Full variable domain (remainder filled in from reference TRBV5-1 and TRBJ2-3): KAGVTQTPRYLIKTRGQQVTLSCSPISGHRSVSWYQQTPGQGLQFLFEYFSETQRNKGNFPGRFSGRQFSNSRSEMNVSTLELGDSALYLCASSRNSASVTDTQYFGPGTRLTVL.